This T cell receptor beta chain was found in a study of T cells expressing NK-cell markers. Reprocessing the 5' RACE reads, TCRdb reports a single entry for every CDR3 protein and omits DNA. Reported are about 370,000 distinct CDR3 sequences; the ten largest clones contain approximately 12%. The CDR3 contains 19 residues. In germline, CDR1 is SGHNT, CDR2 YENEEA. The origin of this receptor is a woman aged 45-60 years in good health. The sample was blood T cells: a sorted CD56 or NKG2C T cell subset, CD4+ or CD8+ T cells, or bulk PBMC T cells (not recorded which). This chain links TRBV11-3 with TRBJ2-2; TCRdb reports TRBD2, a call that lacks DNA to check it against. CDR3 sequence reads: CASSLVRFGLAGNTGELFF.